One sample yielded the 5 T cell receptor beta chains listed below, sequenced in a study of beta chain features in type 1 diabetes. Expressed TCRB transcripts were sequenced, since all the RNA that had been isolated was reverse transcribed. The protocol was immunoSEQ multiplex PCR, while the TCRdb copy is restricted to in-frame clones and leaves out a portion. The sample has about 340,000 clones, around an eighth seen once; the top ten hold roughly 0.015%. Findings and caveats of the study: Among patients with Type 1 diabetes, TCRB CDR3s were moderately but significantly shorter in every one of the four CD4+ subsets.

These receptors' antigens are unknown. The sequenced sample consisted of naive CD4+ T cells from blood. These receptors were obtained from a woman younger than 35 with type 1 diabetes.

CDR3 residues: CASSKRTGVYEQYV. The CDR3 DNA reads TGTGCCAGCAGTAAAAGGACAGGAGTCTACGAGCAGTACGTC. The chain has TRBV2 and TRBJ2-7; 7 nucleotides agree with TRBD1. This CDR3 is 14 amino acids long. CDR1 SNHLY and CDR2 FYNNEI come from the germline V gene. The V gene end was trimmed by 5 bases and the J gene end by 3 bases; junction bases not matched to a gene: 7.

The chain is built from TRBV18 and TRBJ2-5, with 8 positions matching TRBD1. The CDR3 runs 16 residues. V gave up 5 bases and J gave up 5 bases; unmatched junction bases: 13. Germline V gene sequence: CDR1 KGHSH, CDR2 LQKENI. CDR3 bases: TGTGCCAGCTCAAGGTCCCCCCAGGGGGCCCAGGAGACCCAGTACTTC. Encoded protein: CASSRSPQGAQETQYF.

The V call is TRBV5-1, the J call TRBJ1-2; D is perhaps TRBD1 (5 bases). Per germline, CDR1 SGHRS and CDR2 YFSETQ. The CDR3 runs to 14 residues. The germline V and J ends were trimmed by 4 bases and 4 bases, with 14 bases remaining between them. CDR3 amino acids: CASSPEGEVYGYTF. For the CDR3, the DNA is TGCGCCAGCAGCCCGGAAGGGGAAGTCTATGGCTACACCTTC.

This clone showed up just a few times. The CDR3 sequence is CSARDRGNYGYTF. CDR3 sequence (DNA): TGCAGCGCGAGGGACAGGGGTAACTATGGCTACACCTTC. The chain uses TRBV29-1 and TRBJ1-2; 10 bases map to TRBD1. Germline V gene lookup returns CDR1 SQVTM and CDR2 ANQGSEA. The V and J ends lost 7 bases and 1 base, in that order; junction bases with no gene match: 3. This CDR3 comprises 13 residues. Full variable domain (outside the CDR3, taken from reference TRBV29-1 and TRBJ1-2): SAVISQKPSRDICQRGTSLTIQCQVDSQVTMMFWYRQQPGQSLTLIATANQGSEATYESGFVIDKFPISRPNLTFSTLTVSNMSPEDSSIYLCSARDRGNYGYTFGSGTRLTVV.

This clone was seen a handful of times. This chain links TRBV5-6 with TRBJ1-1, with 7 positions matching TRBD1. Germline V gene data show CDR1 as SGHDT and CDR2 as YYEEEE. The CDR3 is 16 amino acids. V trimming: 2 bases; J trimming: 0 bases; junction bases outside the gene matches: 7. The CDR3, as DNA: TGTGCCAGCAGCTTCTTACTGACAGGGATGAACACTGAAGCTTTCTTT. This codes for CASSFLLTGMNTEAFF.